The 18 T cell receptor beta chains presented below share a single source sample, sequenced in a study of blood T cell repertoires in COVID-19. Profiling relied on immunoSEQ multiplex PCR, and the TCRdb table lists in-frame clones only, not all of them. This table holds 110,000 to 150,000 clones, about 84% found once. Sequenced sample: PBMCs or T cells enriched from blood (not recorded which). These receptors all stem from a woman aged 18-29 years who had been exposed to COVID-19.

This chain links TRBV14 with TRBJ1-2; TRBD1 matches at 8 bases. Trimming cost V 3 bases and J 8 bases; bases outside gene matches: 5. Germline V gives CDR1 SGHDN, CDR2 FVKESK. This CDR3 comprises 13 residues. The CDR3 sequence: CASSQTGAGGYTF. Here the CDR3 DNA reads TGTGCCAGCAGCCAGACAGGGGCGGGAGGCTACACCTTC.

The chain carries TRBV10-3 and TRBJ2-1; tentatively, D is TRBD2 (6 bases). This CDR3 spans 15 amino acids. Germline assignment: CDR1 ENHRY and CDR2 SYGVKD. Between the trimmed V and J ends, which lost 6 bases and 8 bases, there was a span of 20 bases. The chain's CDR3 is CAIRKSEGGRDEQFF. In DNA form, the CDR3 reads TGTGCCATCAGGAAGTCCGAGGGAGGTAGAGATGAGCAGTTCTTC.

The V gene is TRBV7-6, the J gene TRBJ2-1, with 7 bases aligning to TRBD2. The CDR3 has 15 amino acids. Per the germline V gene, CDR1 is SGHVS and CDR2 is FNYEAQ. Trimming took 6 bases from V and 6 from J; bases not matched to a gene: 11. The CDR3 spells CASSPLATRGNEQFF. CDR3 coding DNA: TGTGCCAGCAGTCCACTAGCGACCCGTGGCAATGAGCAGTTCTTC.

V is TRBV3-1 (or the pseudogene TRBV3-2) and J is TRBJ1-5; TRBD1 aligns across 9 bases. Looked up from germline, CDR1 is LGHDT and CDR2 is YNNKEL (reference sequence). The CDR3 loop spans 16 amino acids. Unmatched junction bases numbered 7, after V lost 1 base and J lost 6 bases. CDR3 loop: CASSQGRTGAAQPQHF. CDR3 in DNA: TGTGCCAGCAGCCAAGGGAGGACAGGGGCGGCTCAGCCCCAGCATTTT.

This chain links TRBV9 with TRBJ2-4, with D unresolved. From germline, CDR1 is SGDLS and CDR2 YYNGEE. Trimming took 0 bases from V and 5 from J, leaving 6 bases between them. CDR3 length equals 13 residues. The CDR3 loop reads CASSVDRENIQYF. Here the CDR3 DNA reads TGTGCCAGCAGCGTAGACAGAGAAAACATTCAGTACTTC.

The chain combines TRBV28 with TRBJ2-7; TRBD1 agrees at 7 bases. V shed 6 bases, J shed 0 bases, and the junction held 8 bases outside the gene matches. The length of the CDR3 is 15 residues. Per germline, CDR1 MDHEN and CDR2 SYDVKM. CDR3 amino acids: CASRQQTGSSYEQYF. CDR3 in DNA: TGTGCCAGCAGACAACAGACAGGGAGCTCCTACGAGCAGTACTTC.

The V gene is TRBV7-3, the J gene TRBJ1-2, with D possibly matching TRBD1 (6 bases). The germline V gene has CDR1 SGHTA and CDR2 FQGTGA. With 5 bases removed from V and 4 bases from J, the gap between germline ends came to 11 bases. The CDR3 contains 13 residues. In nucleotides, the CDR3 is TGTGCCAGCAGCCCAGGGGAGGGCTATGGCTACACCTTC. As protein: CASSPGEGYGYTF.

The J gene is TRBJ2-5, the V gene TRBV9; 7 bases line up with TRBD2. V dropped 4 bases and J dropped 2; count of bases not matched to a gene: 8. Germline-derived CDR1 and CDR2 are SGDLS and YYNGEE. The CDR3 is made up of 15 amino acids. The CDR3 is CASSTGPSGQETQYF. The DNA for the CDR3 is TGTGCCAGCAGCACAGGCCCTAGCGGTCAAGAGACCCAGTACTTC.

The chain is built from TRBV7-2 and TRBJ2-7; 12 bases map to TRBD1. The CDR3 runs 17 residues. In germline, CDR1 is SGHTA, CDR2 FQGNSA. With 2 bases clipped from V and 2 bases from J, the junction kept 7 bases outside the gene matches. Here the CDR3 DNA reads TGTGCCAGCAGCTTAAGAGGAGGGACAGGGGGCACCTACGAGCAGTACTTC. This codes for CASSLRGGTGGTYEQYF.

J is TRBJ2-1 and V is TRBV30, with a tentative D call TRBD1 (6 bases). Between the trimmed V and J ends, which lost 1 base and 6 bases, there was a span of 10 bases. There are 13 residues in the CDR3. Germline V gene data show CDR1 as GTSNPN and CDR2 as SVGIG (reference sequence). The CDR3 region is CAWSGQGLNEQFF. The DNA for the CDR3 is TGTGCCTGGAGTGGCCAGGGGCTCAATGAGCAGTTCTTC.

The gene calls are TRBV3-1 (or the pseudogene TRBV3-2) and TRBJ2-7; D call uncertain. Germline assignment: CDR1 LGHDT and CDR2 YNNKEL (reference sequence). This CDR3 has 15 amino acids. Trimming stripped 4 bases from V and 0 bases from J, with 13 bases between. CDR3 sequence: CASSRTETLSYEQYF. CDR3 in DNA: TGTGCCAGCAGCCGTACTGAGACTCTCTCCTACGAGCAGTACTTC.

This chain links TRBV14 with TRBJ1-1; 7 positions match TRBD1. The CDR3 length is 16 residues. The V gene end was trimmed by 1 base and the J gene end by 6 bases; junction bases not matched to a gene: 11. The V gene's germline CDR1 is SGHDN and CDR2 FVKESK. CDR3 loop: CASSQGNRGYRAEAFF. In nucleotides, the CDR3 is TGTGCCAGCAGCCAAGGAAACAGGGGATACCGCGCTGAAGCTTTCTTT.

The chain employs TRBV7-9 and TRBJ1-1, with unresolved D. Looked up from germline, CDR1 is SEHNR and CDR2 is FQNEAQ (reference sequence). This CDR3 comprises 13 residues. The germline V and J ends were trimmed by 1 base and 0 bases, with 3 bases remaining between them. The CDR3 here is CASSLDMNTEAFF. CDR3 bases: TGTGCCAGCAGCTTAGATATGAACACTGAAGCTTTCTTT.

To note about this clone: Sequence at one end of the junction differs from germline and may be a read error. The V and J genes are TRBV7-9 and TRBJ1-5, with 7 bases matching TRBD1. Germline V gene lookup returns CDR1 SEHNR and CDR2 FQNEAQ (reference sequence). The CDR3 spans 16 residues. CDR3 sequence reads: CASSLAYRGSSQPQHF. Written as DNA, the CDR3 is TGTGCCAGCAGCTTAGCGTACAGGGGAAGCAGTCAGCCCCAGCATTTT. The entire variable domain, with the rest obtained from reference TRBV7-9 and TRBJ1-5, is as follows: DTGVSQNPRHKITKRGQNVTFRCDPISEHNRLYWYRQTLGQGPEFLTYFQNEAQLEKSRLLSDRFSAERPKGSFSTLEIQRTEQGDSAMYLCASSLAYRGSSQPQHFGDGTRLSIL.

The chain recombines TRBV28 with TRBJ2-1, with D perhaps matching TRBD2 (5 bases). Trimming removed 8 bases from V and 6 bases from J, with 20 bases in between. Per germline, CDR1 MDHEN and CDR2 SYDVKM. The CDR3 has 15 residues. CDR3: CASGRVAFPPNEQFF. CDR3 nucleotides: TGTGCCAGCGGCAGAGTAGCGTTTCCCCCCAATGAGCAGTTCTTC. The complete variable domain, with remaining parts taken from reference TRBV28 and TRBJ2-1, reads DVKVTQSSRYLVKRTGEKVFLECVQDMDHENMFWYRQDPGLGLRLIYFSYDVKMKEKGDIPEGYSVSREKKERFSLILESASTNQTSMYLCASGRVAFPPNEQFFGPGTRLTVL.

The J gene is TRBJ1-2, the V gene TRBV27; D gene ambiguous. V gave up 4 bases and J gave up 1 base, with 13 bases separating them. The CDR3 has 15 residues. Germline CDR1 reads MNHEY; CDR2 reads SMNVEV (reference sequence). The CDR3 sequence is CASSYGGVFNYGYTF. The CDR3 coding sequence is TGTGCCAGCAGTTATGGCGGGGTTTTTAACTATGGCTACACCTTC.

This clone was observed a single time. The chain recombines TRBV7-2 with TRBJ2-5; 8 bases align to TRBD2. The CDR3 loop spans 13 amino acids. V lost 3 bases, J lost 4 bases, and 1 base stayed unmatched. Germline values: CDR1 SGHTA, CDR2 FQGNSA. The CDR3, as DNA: TGTGCCAGCAGCTTGGGACTAGTAGAGACCCAGTACTTC. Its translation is CASSLGLVETQYF.

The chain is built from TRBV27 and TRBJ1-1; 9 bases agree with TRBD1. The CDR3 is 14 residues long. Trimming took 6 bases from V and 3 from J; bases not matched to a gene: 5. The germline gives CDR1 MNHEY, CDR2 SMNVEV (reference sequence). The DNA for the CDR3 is TGTGCCAGCAGCAGGGACAGGGCCGACACTGAAGCTTTCTTT. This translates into CASSRDRADTEAFF.